Below are 14 T cell receptor beta chains sequenced from a single sample in a study of blood T cell repertoires in COVID-19. The method was immunoSEQ multiplex PCR; TCRdb's version includes in-frame clones alone and lacks a portion of them. The profile shows some 180,000 clones, roughly 78% of them singletons. Material for sequencing was peripheral blood. The origin of the receptors is an elderly woman with active or convalescent COVID-19.

This chain links TRBV7-9 with TRBJ1-3; D not resolved. CDR1 and CDR2 (germline): SEHNR, FQNEAQ (reference sequence). The CDR3 covers 16 residues. Trimming shortened V by 1 base and J by 0 bases, and 10 bases separated the two germline ends. The chain's CDR3 is CASSLEVRVSGNTIYF. The CDR3, as DNA: TGTGCCAGCAGCTTAGAGGTACGGGTCTCTGGAAACACCATATATTTT.

This clone was recorded a few times. The chain uses TRBV18 and TRBJ1-2; 8 nucleotides align to TRBD1. CDR3 length: 14 amino acids. Germline V lookup: CDR1 KGHSH, CDR2 LQKENI. V shed 3 bases and J 5 bases; nucleotides not matched to a gene: 5. In DNA, the CDR3 is TGTGCCAGCTCACCCCAGGGGGCGGTGTATGGCTACACCTTC. Translation: CASSPQGAVYGYTF.

Turning to this clone: This sample also contains other DNA sequences that code for the same CDR3. V and J are TRBV3-1 (or the pseudogene TRBV3-2) and TRBJ1-2; 8 bases match TRBD1. The length of the CDR3 is 14 residues. J lost 3 bases, V lost 4 bases, and 4 bases had no gene match. In germline, CDR1 is LGHDT, CDR2 YNNKEL (reference sequence). CDR3 residues: CASSPLDRDYGYTF. CDR3 DNA sequence: TGTGCCAGCAGCCCCCTGGACAGGGACTATGGCTACACCTTC.

This clone was recorded only once. The chain uses TRBV30 and TRBJ2-3; no firm D call. The CDR3 has 15 residues. CDR1 and CDR2 (germline): GTSNPN, SVGIG (reference sequence). Trimming shortened V by 0 bases and J by 1 base, and 11 bases separated the two germline ends. CDR3 amino acids: CAWSVSLPRTDTQYF. CDR3 nucleotides: TGTGCCTGGAGTGTCTCGCTACCCCGCACAGATACGCAGTATTTT.

J is TRBJ2-5 and V is TRBV7-2, with 8 bases lining up with TRBD1. Losses at the gene ends were 2 bases for V and 5 bases for J; bases not matched to a gene: 7. CDR1 and CDR2 (germline): SGHTA, FQGNSA. The CDR3 loop spans 15 amino acids. The CDR3 protein is CASSLRTGFLETQYF. CDR3 coding DNA: TGTGCCAGCAGCTTAAGGACAGGGTTTTTGGAGACCCAGTACTTC.

This sequence joins TRBV7-2 and TRBJ2-7, with 7 positions matching TRBD2. Per germline, CDR1 SGHTA and CDR2 FQGNSA. The CDR3 extends over 14 amino acids. V trimming: 5 bases; J trimming: 2 bases; junction bases outside the gene matches: 6. CDR3 amino acids: CASSPGLVAYEQYF. As DNA, the CDR3 is TGTGCCAGCAGCCCTGGACTAGTAGCCTACGAGCAGTACTTC.

This sequence joins TRBV6-5 and TRBJ2-7; 10 bases agree with TRBD1. The CDR3 contains 15 residues. Germline values: CDR1 MNHEY, CDR2 SVGAGI. J gave up 6 bases and V 1 base, and 6 bases lay outside the gene matches. In DNA form, the CDR3 reads TGTGCCAGCAGTTACTTCTCGACAGGGGGCTCCGAGCAGTACTTC. It translates to CASSYFSTGGSEQYF.

The chain couples TRBV12-5 to TRBJ1-1; 7 bases match TRBD1. The CDR3 contains 17 residues. The V gene end was trimmed by 2 bases and the J gene end by 5 bases; junction bases not matched to a gene: 14. Germline loops: CDR1 LGHNT, CDR2 FRNRAP. The DNA for the CDR3 is TGTGCTAGTGGTTTGATACAGGGGCGAAAGGTGGTTACTGAAGCTTTCTTT. Translation gives CASGLIQGRKVVTEAFF.

The V call is TRBV28, the J call TRBJ1-2, with D perhaps matching TRBD1 (6 bases). Germline V gene sequence: CDR1 MDHEN, CDR2 SYDVKM. This CDR3 region has 14 residues. V gave up 4 bases and J gave up 7 bases, with 16 bases separating them. The CDR3 bases are TGTGCCAGCAGTTCGTTGGGGGCCGAAGGTGGCTACACCTTC. Protein: CASSSLGAEGGYTF.

This rearrangement joins TRBV3-1 (or the pseudogene TRBV3-2) to TRBJ2-5; 12 positions agree with TRBD2. CDR1 LGHDT and CDR2 YNNKEL come from the germline V gene (reference sequence). V shed 0 bases, J shed 5 bases, and the junction held 7 bases outside the gene matches. There are 17 residues in the CDR3. CDR3: CASSQDRGLAGSETQYF. In nucleotides, the CDR3 is TGTGCCAGCAGCCAAGATCGTGGACTAGCGGGGTCTGAGACCCAGTACTTC.

In this sample, this clone turned up once. The rearrangement uses TRBV6-5 and TRBJ2-7, with D possibly TRBD1 on 6 matching bases. The V gene lost 2 bases and the J gene lost 3 bases, with 11 bases spanning the gap. The CDR3 sequence is 14 residues long. The germline V gene has CDR1 MNHEY and CDR2 SVGAGI. The CDR3 spells CASSYGGGIYEQYF. For the CDR3, the DNA is TGTGCCAGCAGTTACGGGGGCGGTATCTACGAGCAGTACTTC.

The rearrangement links TRBV5-1 to TRBJ1-1; possibly TRBD1 for D (5 bases). CDR1 is SGHRS, CDR2 YFSETQ, per germline. The CDR3 length is 13 residues. V gave up 7 bases and J gave up 5 bases, with 15 bases separating them. The CDR3 protein is CASGGLRGTEAFF. Written as DNA, the CDR3 is TGCGCCAGCGGGGGTCTCCGGGGGACTGAAGCTTTCTTT.

This clone showed up just a few times. The CDR3 here is CASKELTDTQYF. CDR3 DNA sequence: TGTGCCAGCAAAGAACTCACAGATACGCAGTATTTT. The V call is TRBV2, the J call TRBJ2-3; D is unresolved. V lost 7 bases and J 2 bases, leaving 7 bases between the germline ends. CDR3 length: 12 amino acids. Per the germline V gene, CDR1 is SNHLY and CDR2 is FYNNEI.

V usage is TRBV9 and J usage is TRBJ2-2; a possible D gene is TRBD1 (6 bases). Germline V gene lookup returns CDR1 SGDLS and CDR2 YYNGEE. The ends were cut back, 0 bases at V and 7 bases at J, with 13 bases in the middle. This CDR3 comprises 15 residues. CDR3 sequence: CASSVANRVVGELFF. CDR3 in DNA: TGTGCCAGCAGCGTAGCGAACAGGGTGGTCGGGGAGCTGTTTTTT.